This TCR beta chain was recovered during a study of blood T cell repertoires in COVID-19. The CDR3 length is 14 residues. V shed 8 bases and J shed 1 base, with 14 bases lying between them. The germline gives CDR1 ENHRY, CDR2 SYGVKD. Participant age was about 18 to 89 years, and participants resided in approximately 24 US areas. The repertoire was sequenced with immunoSEQ multiplex PCR; TCRdb's copy has only in-frame clones and lacks some. The table includes roughly 220,000 clones, 84% detected once. The J gene is TRBJ1-1, the V gene TRBV10-3; D is unclear. What was sequenced was PBMCs or T cells enriched from blood (not recorded which). This receptor was taken from a woman in her 40s who had recovered from COVID-19. The CDR3 loop is CAIGPQHQNTEAFF. The CDR3 nucleotides are TGTGCCATCGGTCCACAACACCAGAACACTGAAGCTTTCTTT.